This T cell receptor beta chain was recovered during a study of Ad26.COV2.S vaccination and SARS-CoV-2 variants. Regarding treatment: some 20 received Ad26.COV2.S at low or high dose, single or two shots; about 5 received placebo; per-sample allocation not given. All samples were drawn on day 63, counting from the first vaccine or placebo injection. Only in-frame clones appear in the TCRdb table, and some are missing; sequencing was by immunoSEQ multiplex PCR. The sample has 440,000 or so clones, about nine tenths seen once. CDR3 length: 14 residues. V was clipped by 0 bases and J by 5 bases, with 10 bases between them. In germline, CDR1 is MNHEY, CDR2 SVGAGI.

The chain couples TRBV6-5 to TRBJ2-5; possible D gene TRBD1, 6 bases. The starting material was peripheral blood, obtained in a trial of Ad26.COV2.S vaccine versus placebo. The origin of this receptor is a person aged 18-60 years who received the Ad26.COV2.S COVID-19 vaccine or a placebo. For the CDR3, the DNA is TGTGCCAGCAGTTACTCTCCAGGGGCGGAGACCCAGTACTTC. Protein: CASSYSPGAETQYF.